This T cell receptor (beta chain) was found in a study of blood T cell repertoires in COVID-19. Some clones are missing from TCRdb's copy, which holds only in-frame ones; the method was immunoSEQ multiplex PCR. The data hold around 120,000 clones, with roughly 87% observed a single time. The V and J ends lost 3 bases and 5 bases, in that order; junction bases with no gene match: 1. Germline V lookup: CDR1 DFQATT, CDR2 SNEGSKA (reference sequence). The CDR3 extends over 13 amino acids. The chain is built from TRBV20-1 and TRBJ1-4; the match to TRBD1 covers 9 bases. What was sequenced was peripheral blood. This TCR was recovered from a human donor in a cohort sampled during active COVID-19. CDR3: CSASGTGNEKLFF. In DNA, the CDR3 is TGCAGTGCTAGTGGGACAGGGAATGAAAAACTGTTTTTT.